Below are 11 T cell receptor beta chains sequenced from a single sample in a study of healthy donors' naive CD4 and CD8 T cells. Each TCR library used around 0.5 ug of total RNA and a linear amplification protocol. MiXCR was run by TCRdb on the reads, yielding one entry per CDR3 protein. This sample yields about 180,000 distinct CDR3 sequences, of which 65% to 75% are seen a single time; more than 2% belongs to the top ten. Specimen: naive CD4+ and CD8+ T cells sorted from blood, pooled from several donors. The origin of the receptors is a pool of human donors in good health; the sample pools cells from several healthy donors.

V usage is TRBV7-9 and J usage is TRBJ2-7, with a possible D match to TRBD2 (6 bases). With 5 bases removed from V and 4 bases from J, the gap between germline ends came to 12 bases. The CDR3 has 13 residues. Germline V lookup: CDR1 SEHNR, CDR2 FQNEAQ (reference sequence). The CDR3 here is CASSRTGDYEQYF. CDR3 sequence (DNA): TGTGCCAGCAGCCGGACGGGGGATTACGAGCAGTACTTC.

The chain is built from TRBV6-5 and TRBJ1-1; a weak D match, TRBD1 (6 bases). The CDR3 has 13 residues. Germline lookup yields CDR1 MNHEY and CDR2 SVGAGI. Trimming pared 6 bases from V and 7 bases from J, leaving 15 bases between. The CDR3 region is CASSLRDTLEAFF. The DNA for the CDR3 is TGTGCCAGCAGCCTCCGGGACACCCTTGAAGCTTTCTTT.

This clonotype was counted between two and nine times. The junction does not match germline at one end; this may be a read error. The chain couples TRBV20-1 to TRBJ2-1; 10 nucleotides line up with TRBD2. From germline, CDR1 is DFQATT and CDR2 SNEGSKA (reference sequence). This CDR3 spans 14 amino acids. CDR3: CGAEIAGGYNEQFF. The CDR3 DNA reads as TGCGGTGCAGAAATAGCGGGAGGCTACAATGAGCAGTTCTTC.

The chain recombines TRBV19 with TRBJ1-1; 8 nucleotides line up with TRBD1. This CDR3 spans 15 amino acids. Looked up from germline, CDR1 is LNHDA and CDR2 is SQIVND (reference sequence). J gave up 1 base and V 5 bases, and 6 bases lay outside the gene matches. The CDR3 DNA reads TGTGCCAGTAGTCCGGGGACAGGCAGGAACACTGAAGCTTTCTTT. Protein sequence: CASSPGTGRNTEAFF.

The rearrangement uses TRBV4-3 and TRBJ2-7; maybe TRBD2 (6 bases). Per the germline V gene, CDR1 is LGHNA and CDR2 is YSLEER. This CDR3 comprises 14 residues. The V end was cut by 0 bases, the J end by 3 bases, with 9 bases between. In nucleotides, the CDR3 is TGCGCCAGCAGCCAAGATGGGGGGAGCTACGAGCAGTACTTC. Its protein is CASSQDGGSYEQYF.

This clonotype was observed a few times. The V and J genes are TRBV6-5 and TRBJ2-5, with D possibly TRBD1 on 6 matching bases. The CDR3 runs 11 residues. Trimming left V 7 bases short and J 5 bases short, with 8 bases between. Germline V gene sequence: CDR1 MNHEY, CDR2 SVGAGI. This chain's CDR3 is CASTQGETQYF. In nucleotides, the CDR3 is TGTGCCAGCACCCAGGGGGAGACCCAGTACTTC.

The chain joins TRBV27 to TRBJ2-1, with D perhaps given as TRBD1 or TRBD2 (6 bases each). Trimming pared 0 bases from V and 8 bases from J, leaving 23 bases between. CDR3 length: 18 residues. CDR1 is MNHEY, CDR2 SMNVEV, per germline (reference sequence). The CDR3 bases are TGTGCCAGCAGTTTATCGGCGAGCCCGGGGGCGCTTAGGGATGAGCAGTTCTTC. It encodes CASSLSASPGALRDEQFF.

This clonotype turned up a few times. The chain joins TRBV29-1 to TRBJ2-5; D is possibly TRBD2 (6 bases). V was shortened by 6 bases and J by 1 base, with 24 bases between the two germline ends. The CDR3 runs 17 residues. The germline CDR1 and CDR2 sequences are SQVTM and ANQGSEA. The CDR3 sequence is CSVQGAGRWVTQETQYF. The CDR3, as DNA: TGCAGCGTCCAAGGGGCAGGGAGGTGGGTTACCCAAGAGACCCAGTACTTC.

CDR3 in DNA: TGTGCCAGCAGTTACCAGGGGCGCGGGACTGAAGCTTTCTTT. Protein product: CASSYQGRGTEAFF. The chain links TRBV6-5 to TRBJ1-1; maybe TRBD1 (6 bases). The CDR3 length is 14 residues. Germline lookup yields CDR1 MNHEY and CDR2 SVGAGI. Between the trimmed V and J ends, which lost 2 bases and 5 bases, there was a span of 12 bases.

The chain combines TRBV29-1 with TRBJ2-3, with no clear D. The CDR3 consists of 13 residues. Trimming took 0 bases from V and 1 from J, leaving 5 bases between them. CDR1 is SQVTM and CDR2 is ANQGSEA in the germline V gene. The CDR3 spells CSVEEPGTDTQYF. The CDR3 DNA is TGCAGCGTTGAAGAGCCCGGCACAGATACGCAGTATTTT.

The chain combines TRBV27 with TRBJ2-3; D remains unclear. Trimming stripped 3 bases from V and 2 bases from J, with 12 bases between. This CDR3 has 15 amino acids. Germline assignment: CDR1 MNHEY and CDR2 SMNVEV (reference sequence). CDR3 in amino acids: CASSFGPLLTDTQYF. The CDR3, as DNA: TGTGCCAGCAGTTTCGGGCCTTTACTCACAGATACGCAGTATTTT.